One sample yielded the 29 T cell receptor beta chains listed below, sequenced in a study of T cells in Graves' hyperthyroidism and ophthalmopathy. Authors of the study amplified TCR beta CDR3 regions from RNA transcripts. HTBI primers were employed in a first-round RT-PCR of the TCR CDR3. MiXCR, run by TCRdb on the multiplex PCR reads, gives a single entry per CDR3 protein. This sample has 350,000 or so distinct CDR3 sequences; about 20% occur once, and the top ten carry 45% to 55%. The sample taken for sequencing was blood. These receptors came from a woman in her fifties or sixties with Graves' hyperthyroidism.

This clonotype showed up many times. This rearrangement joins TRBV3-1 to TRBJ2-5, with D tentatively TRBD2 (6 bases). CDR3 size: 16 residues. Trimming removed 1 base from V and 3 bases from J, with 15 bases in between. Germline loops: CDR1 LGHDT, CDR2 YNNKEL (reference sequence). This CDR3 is CASSQGLRDSEETQYF. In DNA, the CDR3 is TGTGCCAGCAGCCAAGGTCTCCGGGACTCAGAAGAGACCCAGTACTTC.

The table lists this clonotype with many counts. The DNA of the CDR3 is TGTGCCAGCAGCGCAGGGTACACCCTTCAGTACTTC. Translation gives CASSAGYTLQYF. The V call is TRBV11-2, the J call TRBJ2-4; D may be TRBD1 (5 bases). This CDR3 has 12 residues. V was trimmed by 5 bases and J by 11 bases, leaving 13 bases between them. Per germline, CDR1 SGHAT and CDR2 FQNNGV.

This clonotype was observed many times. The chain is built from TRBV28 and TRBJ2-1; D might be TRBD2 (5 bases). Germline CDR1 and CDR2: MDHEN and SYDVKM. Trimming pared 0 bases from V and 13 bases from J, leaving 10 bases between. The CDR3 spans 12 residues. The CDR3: CASSLWGSHQFF. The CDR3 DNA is TGTGCCAGCAGTTTATGGGGGAGCCACCAGTTCTTC.

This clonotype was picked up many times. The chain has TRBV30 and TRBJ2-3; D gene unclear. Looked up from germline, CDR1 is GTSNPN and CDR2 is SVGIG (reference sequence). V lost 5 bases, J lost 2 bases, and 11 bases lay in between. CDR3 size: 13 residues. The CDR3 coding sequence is TGTGCCTGGGGAGCCATCCTCACAGATACGCAGTATTTT. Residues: CAWGAILTDTQYF.

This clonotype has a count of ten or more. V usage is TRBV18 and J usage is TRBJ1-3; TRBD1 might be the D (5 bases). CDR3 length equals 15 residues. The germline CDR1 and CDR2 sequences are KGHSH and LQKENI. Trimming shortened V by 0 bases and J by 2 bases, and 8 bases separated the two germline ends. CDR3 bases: TGTGCCAGCTCACCACCGTTGACAGCTGGAAACACCATATATTTT. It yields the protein CASSPPLTAGNTIYF.

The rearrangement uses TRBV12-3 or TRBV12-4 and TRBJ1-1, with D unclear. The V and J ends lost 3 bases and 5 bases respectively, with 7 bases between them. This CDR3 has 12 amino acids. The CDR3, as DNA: TGTGCCAGCAGTTTTGCCGGGACTGAAGCTTTCTTT. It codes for CASSFAGTEAFF.

CDR3 sequence reads: CATAAGLAGETDTQYF. CDR3 sequence (DNA): TGTGCCACCGCCGCCGGACTAGCGGGAGAAACAGATACGCAGTATTTT. The chain joins TRBV24-1 to TRBJ2-3; the match to TRBD2 covers 13 bases. J was trimmed by 3 bases and V by 9 bases; bases with no gene match: 8. The CDR3 length is 16 residues. Germline CDR1 KGHDR, CDR2 SFDVKD.

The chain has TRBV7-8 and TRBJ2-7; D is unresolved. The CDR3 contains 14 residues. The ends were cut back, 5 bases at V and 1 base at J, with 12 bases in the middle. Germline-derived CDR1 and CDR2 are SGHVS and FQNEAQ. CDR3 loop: CASSLRVGSYEQYF. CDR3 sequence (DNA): TGTGCCAGCAGCCTCCGGGTGGGGTCCTACGAGCAGTACTTC.

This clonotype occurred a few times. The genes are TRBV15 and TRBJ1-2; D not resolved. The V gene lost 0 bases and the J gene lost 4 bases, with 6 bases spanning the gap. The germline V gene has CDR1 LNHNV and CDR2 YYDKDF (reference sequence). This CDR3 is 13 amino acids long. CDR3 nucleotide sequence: TGTGCCACCAGCAGAGATCAAACCTATGGCTACACCTTC. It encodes CATSRDQTYGYTF.

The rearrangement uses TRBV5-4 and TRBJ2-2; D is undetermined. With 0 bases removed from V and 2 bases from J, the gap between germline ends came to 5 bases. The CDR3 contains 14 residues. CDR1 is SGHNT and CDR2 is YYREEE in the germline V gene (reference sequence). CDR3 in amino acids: CASSLDPNTGELFF. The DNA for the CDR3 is TGTGCCAGCAGCTTGGACCCCAACACCGGGGAGCTGTTTTTT.

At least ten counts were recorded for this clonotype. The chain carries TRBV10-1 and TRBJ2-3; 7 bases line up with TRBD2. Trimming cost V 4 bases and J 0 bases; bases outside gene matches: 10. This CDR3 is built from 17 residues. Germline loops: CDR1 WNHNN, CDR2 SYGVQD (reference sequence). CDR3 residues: CASSGASGASSTDTQYF. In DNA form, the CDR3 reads TGCGCCAGCAGTGGGGCCAGCGGGGCTTCTAGCACAGATACGCAGTATTTT.

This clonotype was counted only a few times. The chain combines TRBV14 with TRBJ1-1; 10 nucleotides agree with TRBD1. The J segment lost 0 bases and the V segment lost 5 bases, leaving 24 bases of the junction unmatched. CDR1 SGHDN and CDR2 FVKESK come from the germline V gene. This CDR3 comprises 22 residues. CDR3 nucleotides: TGTGCCAGCAGCGATGTTGACCCGGGACAGGGGCCTTCTGAGAACATGAACACTGAAGCTTTCTTT. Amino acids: CASSDVDPGQGPSENMNTEAFF.

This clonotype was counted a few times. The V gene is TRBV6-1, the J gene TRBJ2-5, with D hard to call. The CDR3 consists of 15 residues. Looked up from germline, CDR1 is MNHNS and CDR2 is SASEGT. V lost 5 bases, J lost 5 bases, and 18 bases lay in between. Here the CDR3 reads CASSQRFSAWETQYF. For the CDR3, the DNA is TGTGCCAGCAGTCAACGATTCTCGGCCTGGGAGACCCAGTACTTC.

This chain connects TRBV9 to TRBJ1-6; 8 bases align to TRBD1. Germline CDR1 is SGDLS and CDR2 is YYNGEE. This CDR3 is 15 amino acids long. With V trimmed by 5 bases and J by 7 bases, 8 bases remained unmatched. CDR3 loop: CASRDSGTGNSPLHF. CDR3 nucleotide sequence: TGTGCCAGCAGGGATTCCGGGACAGGAAATTCACCCCTCCACTTT.

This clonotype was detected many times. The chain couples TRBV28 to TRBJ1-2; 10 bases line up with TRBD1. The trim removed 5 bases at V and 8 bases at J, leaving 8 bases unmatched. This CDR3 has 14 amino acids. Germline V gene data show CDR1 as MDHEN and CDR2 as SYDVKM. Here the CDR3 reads CASSLIGTGVGYTF. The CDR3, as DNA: TGTGCCAGCAGTCTTATCGGGACAGGGGTAGGCTACACCTTC.

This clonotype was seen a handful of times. CDR3 nucleotides: TGTGCCAGCAGCTTGGGGACTCCTATAGATACGCAGTATTTT. This sequence encodes CASSLGTPIDTQYF. This chain uses TRBV7-3 with TRBJ2-3; D possibly corresponds to TRBD2 (6 bases). This CDR3 has 14 residues. The germline V gene encodes CDR1 SGHTA and CDR2 FQGTGA. Trimming took off 3 bases at V and 5 bases at J, with 12 bases between the two ends.

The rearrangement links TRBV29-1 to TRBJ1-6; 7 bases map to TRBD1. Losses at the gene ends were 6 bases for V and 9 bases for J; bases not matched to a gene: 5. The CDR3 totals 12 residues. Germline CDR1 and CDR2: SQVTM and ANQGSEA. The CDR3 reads CSVQGEGSPLHF. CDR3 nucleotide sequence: TGCAGCGTCCAGGGGGAGGGTTCACCCCTCCACTTT.

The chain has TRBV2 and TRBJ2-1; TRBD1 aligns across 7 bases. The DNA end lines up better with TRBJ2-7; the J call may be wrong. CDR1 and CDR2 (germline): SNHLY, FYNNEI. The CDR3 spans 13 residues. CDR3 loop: CASRQGTYNEQYF. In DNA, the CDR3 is TGTGCCAGCAGACAGGGGACCTACAATGAGCAGTACTTC.

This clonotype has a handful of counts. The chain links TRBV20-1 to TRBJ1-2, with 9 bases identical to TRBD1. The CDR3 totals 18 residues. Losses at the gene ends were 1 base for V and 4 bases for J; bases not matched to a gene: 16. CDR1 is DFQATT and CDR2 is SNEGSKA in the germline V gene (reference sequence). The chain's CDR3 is CSARVPAGQGPQLYGYTF. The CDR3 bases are TGCAGTGCTAGAGTGCCCGCTGGACAGGGGCCCCAACTCTATGGCTACACCTTC.

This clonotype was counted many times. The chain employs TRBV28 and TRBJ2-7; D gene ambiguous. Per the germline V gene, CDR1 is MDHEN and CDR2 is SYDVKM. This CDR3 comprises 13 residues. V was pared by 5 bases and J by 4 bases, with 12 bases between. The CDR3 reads CASSIPRGYEQYF. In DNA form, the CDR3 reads TGTGCCAGCAGTATCCCGCGTGGGTACGAGCAGTACTTC.

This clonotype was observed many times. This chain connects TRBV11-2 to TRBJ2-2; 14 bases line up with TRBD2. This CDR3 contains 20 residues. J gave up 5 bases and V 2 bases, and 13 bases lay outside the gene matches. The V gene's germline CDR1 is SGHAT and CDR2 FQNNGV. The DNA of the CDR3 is TGTGCCAGCAGCTTACTTCCCTTGACTAGCGGGAGGGAAAGGACCGGGGAGCTGTTTTTT. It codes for CASSLLPLTSGRERTGELFF.

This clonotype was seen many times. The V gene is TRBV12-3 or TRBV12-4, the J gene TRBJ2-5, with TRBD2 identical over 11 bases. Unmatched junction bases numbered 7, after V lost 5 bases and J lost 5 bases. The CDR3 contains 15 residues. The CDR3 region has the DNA TGTGCCAGCAGTAGTAGCGGGGGGGCCCTGGAGACCCAGTACTTC. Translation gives CASSSSGGALETQYF.

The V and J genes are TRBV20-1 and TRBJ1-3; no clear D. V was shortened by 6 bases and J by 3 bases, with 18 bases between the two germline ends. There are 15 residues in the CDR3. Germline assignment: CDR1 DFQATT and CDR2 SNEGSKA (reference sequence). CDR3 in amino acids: CSATNPGPGGNTIYF. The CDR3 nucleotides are TGCAGTGCGACCAATCCCGGACCGGGTGGAAACACCATATATTTT.

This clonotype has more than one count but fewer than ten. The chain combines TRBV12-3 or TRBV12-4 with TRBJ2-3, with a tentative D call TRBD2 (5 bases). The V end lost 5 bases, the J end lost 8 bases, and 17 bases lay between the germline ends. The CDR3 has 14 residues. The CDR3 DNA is TGTGCCAGCAGTGGGAGCCGGGTTGAGGGTACGCAGTATTTT. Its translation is CASSGSRVEGTQYF.

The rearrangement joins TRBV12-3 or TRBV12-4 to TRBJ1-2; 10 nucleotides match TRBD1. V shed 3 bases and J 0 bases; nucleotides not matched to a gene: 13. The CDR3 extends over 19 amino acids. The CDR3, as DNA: TGTGCCAGCAGTTTGCCTGACCGGGACAGGGGAAACTCTAACTATGGCTACACCTTC. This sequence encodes CASSLPDRDRGNSNYGYTF.

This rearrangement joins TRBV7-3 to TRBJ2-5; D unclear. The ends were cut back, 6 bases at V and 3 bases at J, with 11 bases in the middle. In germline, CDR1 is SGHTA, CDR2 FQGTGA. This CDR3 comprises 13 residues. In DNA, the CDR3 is TGTGCCAGCAGTCGACAACCCGAAGAGACCCAGTACTTC. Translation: CASSRQPEETQYF.

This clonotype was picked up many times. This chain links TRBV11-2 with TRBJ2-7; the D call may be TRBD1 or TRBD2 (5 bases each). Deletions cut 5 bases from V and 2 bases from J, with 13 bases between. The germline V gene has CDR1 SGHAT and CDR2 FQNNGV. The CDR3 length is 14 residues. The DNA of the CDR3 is TGTGCCAGCAGCCACTCCGTGGGGGCCTACGAGCAGTACGTC. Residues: CASSHSVGAYEQYV.

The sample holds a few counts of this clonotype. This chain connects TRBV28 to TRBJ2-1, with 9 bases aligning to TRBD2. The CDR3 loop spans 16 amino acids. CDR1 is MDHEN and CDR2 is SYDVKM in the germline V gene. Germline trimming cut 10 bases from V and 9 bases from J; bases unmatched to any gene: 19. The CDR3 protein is CATLSTVAGVSSEQFF. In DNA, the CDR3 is TGTGCCACCCTGTCCACGGTAGCGGGAGTTAGTAGTGAGCAGTTCTTC.

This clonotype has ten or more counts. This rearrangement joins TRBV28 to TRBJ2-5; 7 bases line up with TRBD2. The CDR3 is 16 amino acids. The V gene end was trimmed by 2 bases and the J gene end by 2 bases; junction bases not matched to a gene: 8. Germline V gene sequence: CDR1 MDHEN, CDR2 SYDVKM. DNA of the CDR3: TGTGCCAGCAGTTTAGGGTCTAGCGGCCTTCAAGAGACCCAGTACTTC. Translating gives CASSLGSSGLQETQYF.